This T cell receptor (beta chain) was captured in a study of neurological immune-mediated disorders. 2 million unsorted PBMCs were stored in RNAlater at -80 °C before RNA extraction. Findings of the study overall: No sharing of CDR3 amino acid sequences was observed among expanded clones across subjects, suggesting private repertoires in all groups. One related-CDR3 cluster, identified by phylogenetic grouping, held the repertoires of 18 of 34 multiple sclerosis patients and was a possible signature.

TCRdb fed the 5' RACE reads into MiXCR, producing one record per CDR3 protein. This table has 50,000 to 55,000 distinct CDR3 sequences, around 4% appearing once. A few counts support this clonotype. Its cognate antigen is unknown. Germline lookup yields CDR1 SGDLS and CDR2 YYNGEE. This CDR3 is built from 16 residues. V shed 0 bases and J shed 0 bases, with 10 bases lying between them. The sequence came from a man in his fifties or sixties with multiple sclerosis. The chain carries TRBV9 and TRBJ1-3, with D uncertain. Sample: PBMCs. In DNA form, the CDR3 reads TGTGCCAGCAGCGTAGTAGCGCGGGGCTCTGGAAACACCATATATTTT. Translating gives CASSVVARGSGNTIYF.